The 11 T cell receptor beta chains listed next were all sequenced from one sample in a study of molecular identifiers for immune sequencing clone quantification listed by TCRdb under 2018. The method was PCR. Instrument used: Illumina MiSeq. The public reads were reanalyzed by TCRdb: fastp trimming at Q25, MiXCR alignment, in-frame beta chains only. Here each entry gathers all rows of one CDR3 protein and keeps the most common genes and DNA. The sample table contains approximately 20,000 distinct CDR3 sequences; only one count was recorded for about 21% of them. Of the sample, about 6% is held by the ten largest clones. What was sequenced was naive CD8+ T cells from blood, with Jurkat cell RNA spiked in. Read against the paper, the sample's cell subset or site label means: FACS-sorted CD8+CD4-CCR7+CD45RA+ naive T cells. The source of these receptors is a human donor in good health. Some libraries in this study had Jurkat cell RNA spiked in.

In regard to this clonotype: One end of the junction is discordant with germline, which a read error may explain. The J gene is TRBJ2-7, the V gene TRBV9; D gene uncertain. Germline lookup yields CDR1 SGDLS and CDR2 YYNGEE. There are 15 residues in the CDR3. The CDR3 sequence: CASSPLDLVDHEQYF. CDR3 nucleotide sequence: TGTGCCAGCAGCCCCCTCGACCTGGTAGATCACGAGCAGTATTTC.

V gene TRBV20-1 combines with J gene TRBJ2-5, with TRBD2 matching 10 bases. The CDR3 length is 15 residues. Germline V gene data show CDR1 as DFQATT and CDR2 as SNEGSKA (reference sequence). The V segment lost 7 bases and the J segment 1 base; nucleotides outside the gene matches: 9. CDR3 sequence reads: CSGTSGTRSQETQYF. In DNA form, the CDR3 reads TGCAGTGGGACTAGCGGAACACGATCCCAAGAGACCCAGTACTTC.

The J gene is TRBJ2-1, the V gene TRBV7-8, with D perhaps given as TRBD1 or TRBD2 (5 bases each). The germline CDR1 and CDR2 sequences are SGHVS and FQNEAQ. This CDR3 is built from 16 residues. Trimming shortened V by 4 bases and J by 0 bases, and 13 bases separated the two germline ends. The CDR3 here is CASSWLGPSSYNEQFF. The CDR3 DNA is TGTGCCAGCAGCTGGCTGGGACCCTCCTCCTACAATGAGCAGTTCTTC.

This clonotype was recorded at least ten times. The chain has TRBV7-9 and TRBJ2-7; D uncertain. Trimming shortened V by 3 bases and J by 2 bases, and 11 bases separated the two germline ends. The germline CDR1 and CDR2 sequences are SEHNR and FQNEAQ (reference sequence). The CDR3 length is 14 residues. CDR3: CASSFTPGAYEQYF. The CDR3 DNA reads TGTGCCAGCAGCTTTACCCCAGGAGCCTACGAGCAGTACTTC.

To note about this clonotype: One base away lies a much larger clone, so this may be a sequencing read error. The chain is built from TRBV5-1 and TRBJ2-1, with D possibly TRBD2 on 6 matching bases. Germline V gives CDR1 SGHRS, CDR2 YFSETQ. This CDR3 comprises 14 residues. V lost 5 bases to trimming and J lost 9 bases, with 18 bases between them. Written as DNA, the CDR3 is TGCGCCAGCAGGTGGACTGGGGAGGTAGGTGAGCAGTTCTTC. Translated, it gives CASRWTGEVGEQFF.

This clonotype was counted a few times. This rearrangement joins TRBV5-1 to TRBJ1-4, with 9 bases aligning to TRBD1. The length of the CDR3 is 14 residues. From germline, CDR1 is SGHRS and CDR2 YFSETQ. V shed 4 bases, J shed 7 bases, and the junction held 5 bases outside the gene matches. The CDR3 protein is CASSATGGTEKLFF. In DNA form, the CDR3 reads TGCGCCAGCAGCGCAACAGGGGGCACTGAAAAACTGTTTTTT.

At least ten counts were recorded for this clonotype. The chain carries TRBV13 and TRBJ1-6; 10 bases match TRBD1. J was trimmed by 10 bases and V by 4 bases; bases with no gene match: 4. The length of the CDR3 is 14 residues. Germline V gene data show CDR1 as PRHDT and CDR2 as FYEKMQ (reference sequence). CDR3 nucleotide sequence: TGTGCCAGCAGCTCCCGGACAGGGGGATCACCCCTCCACTTT. It yields the protein CASSSRTGGSPLHF.

This rearrangement joins TRBV6-5 to TRBJ2-1; D is uncertain. CDR1 and CDR2 from the germline V gene are MNHEY and SVGAGI. The CDR3 runs 13 residues. Trimming took 4 bases from V and 10 from J, leaving 14 bases between them. The CDR3 DNA follows: TGTGCCAGCAGTTGCTCGAGAGTTCTAGAGCAGTTCTTC. Residues: CASSCSRVLEQFF.

The chain links TRBV11-2 to TRBJ2-5; D remains ambiguous. The CDR3 totals 14 residues. The V and J ends lost 6 bases and 5 bases respectively, with 16 bases between them. Germline V gene lookup returns CDR1 SGHAT and CDR2 FQNNGV. CDR3 loop: CASSLLQEMETQYF. The CDR3 DNA sequence: TGTGCCAGCAGTCTTTTACAAGAGATGGAGACCCAGTACTTC.

This clonotype was detected many times. The chain couples TRBV27 to TRBJ2-3; the D is unclear. Germline CDR1 and CDR2: MNHEY and SMNVEV (reference sequence). The V gene lost 3 bases and the J gene lost 6 bases, with 13 bases spanning the gap. The CDR3 covers 14 residues. The CDR3 reads CASSFGPGVDTQYF. CDR3 coding DNA: TGTGCCAGCAGTTTCGGGCCTGGGGTGGATACGCAGTATTTT.

The table lists this clonotype with many counts. J is TRBJ2-2 and V is TRBV20-1; D unclear. Germline CDR1 reads DFQATT; CDR2 reads SNEGSKA (reference sequence). Trimming left V 3 bases short and J 3 bases short, with 2 bases between. This CDR3 is built from 11 residues. The CDR3 region has the DNA TGCAGTGCTAGTTACACCGGGGAGCTGTTTTTT. It is translated as CSASYTGELFF.